This TCR beta chain is drawn from a study of radiotherapy plus CTLA-4 blockade in lung cancer. On the study more broadly: Objective responses were recorded in 15% to 20% of patients, with disease control recorded in 30% to 35%.

Sequenced by immunoSEQ multiplex PCR; TCRdb stores in-frame clones only, minus some. The sample contains tens of thousands of clones, 75% to 85% of which appear only once. General observations from the study: According to reports, early shifts in blood T cell clones, alongside interferon-beta, forecast response most accurately. Expansion in blood of tumor-derived TCR clones was seen after radiotherapy plus ipilimumab.

In its sample, this clone was seen once. Antigen specificity is unknown. CTLA-4 blockade using ipilimumab, together with focal radiation, was received by patients with chemo-refractory metastatic non-small-cell lung cancer. The CDR3 loop spans 15 amino acids. The trim removed 5 bases at V and 5 bases at J, leaving 7 bases unmatched. Germline V CDR1 and CDR2: SGHTA, FQGTGA. The rearrangement joins TRBV7-3 to TRBJ2-3; 10 bases match TRBD2. This receptor was taken from a human donor with non-small cell lung cancer who had a partial response to radiotherapy plus ipilimumab. The material sequenced was peripheral blood, taken from a patient treated with radiotherapy plus ipilimumab. CDR3 residues: CASSRAGGPKDTQYF. The CDR3 nucleotides read TGTGCCAGCAGCCGAGCGGGGGGGCCTAAAGATACGCAGTATTTT.